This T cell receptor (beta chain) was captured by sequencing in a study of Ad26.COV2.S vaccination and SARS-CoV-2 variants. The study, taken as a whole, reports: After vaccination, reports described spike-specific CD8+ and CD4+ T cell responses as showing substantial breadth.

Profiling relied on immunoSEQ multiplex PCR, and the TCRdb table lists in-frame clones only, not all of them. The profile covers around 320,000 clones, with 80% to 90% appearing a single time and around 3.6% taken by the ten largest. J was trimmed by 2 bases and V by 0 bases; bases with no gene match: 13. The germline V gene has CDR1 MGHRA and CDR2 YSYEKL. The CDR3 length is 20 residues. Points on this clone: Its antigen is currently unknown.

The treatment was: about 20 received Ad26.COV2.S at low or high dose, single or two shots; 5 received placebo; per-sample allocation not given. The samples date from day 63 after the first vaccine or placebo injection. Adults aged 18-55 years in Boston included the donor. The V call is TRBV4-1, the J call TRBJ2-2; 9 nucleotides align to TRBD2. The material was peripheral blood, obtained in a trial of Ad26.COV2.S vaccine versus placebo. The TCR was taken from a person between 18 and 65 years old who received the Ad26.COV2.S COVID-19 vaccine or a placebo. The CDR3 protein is CASSQEVGTSLKLNTGELFF. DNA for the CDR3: TGCGCCAGCAGCCAAGAGGTTGGGACTAGCCTTAAACTAAACACCGGGGAGCTGTTTTTT.